This T cell receptor beta chain comes out of a study of blood T cell repertoires in COVID-19. Study summary: In each case, the material was cDNA or gDNA derived from T cells, B-cell-depleted T cells, or PBMCs.

V dropped 0 bases and J dropped 4 bases, with 16 bases sitting between them. The germline V gene has CDR1 SGHDN and CDR2 FVKESK. CDR3 length: 17 amino acids. Cohort placement rested on clinical history that participants reported themselves. This clone appeared once. Sequencing used immunoSEQ multiplex PCR; TCRdb keeps in-frame clones, though not all of them. Of about 240,000 clones listed, roughly 89% are singletons. The rearrangement links TRBV14 to TRBJ2-1, with TRBD2 as a possible D gene (6 bases). The receptor comes from a woman aged 25-40 years who had recovered from COVID-19. What was sequenced was PBMCs or T cells enriched from blood (not recorded which). The CDR3 region has the DNA TGTGCCAGCAGCCAAGATTCAGGACGGGGGATTTACAATGAGCAGTTCTTC. Translated: CASSQDSGRGIYNEQFF.